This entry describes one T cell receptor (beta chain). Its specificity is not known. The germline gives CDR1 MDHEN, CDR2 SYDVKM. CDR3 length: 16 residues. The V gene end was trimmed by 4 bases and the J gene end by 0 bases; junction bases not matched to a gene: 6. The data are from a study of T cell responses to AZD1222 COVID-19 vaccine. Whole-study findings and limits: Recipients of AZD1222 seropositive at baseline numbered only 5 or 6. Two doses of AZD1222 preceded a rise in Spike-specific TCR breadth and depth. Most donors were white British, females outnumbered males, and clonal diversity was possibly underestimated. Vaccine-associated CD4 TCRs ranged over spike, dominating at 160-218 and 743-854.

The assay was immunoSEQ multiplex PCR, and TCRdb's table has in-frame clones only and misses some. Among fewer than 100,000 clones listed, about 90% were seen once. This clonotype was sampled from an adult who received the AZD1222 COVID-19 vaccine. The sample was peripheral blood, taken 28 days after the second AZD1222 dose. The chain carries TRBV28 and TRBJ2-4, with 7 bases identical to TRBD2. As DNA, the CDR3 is TGTGCCAGCAGTTCCGGGGGGTTCGTAGCCAAAAACATTCAGTACTTC. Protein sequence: CASSSGGFVAKNIQYF. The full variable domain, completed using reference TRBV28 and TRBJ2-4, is DVKVTQSSRYLVKRTGEKVFLECVQDMDHENMFWYRQDPGLGLRLIYFSYDVKMKEKGDIPEGYSVSREKKERFSLILESASTNQTSMYLCASSSGGFVAKNIQYFGAGTRLSVL.